This T cell receptor (beta chain) originates from a study of OX40 agonist ivuxolimab in advanced cancers. At the level of the study: Aged about 20 to 80 with a mean of approximately 57 years, they were around 79% male. Antecedent anti-PD-1, anti-PD-L1 or anti-CTLA-4 therapy was permissible, with over 35% having received some.

Findings of the study overall: Among expanded peripheral T cells, antigen specificity went undetermined.

Only in-frame clones appear in the TCRdb table, and some are missing; sequencing was by immunoSEQ multiplex PCR. Here the sample spans roughly 74,000 clones, approximately 95% being singletons. J gave up 3 bases and V 2 bases, and 9 bases lay outside the gene matches. CDR1 and CDR2 from the germline V gene are SGHNT and YYREEE (reference sequence). The CDR3 runs to 17 residues. A note on this clone: Its antigen remains unknown.

The receptor was derived from an adult with an advanced solid tumor such as melanoma, head and neck, liver or kidney cancer. Source: CD4+ or CD8+ T cells sorted from blood, taken in a trial of the OX40 agonist ivuxolimab. This chain links TRBV5-4 with TRBJ2-5; 11 bases line up with TRBD2. Here the CDR3 reads CASSFSGSGRAKETQYF. The CDR3 DNA follows: TGTGCCAGCAGCTTTTCGGGTAGCGGGAGGGCCAAAGAGACCCAGTACTTC.